This T cell receptor beta chain came from a study of blood T cell repertoires in COVID-19. Study-level information: Researchers got acute and convalescent COVID-19 samples from the United States, Italy and Spain. Sample material is recorded as cDNA or gDNA derived from T cells, B-cell-depleted T cells, or PBMCs.

Authors' methods: Quantification of nucleated cells was approximated via reference gene primer amplification. Produced via immunoSEQ multiplex PCR; TCRdb's table is partial and in-frame only. V and J calls and clone size are those listed in that table; D and trimming were worked out from the DNA. Of 40,000 or so clones detected, less than 80% appear once; the ten largest clones hold roughly a tenth. The Seattle patients, enrolled during active infection, were followed longitudinally. The CDR3 extends over 15 amino acids. V lost 2 bases and J lost 0, with 11 bases in between. CDR1 is KGHSH, CDR2 LQKENI, per germline.

The chain links TRBV18 to TRBJ2-7; D may be TRBD1 (5 bases). The source is a man in his 70s with COVID-19, enrolled during active disease. Specimen: peripheral blood. The CDR3 loop reads CASSPRQGSSYEQYF. The CDR3 nucleotides read TGTGCCAGCTCACCAAGGCAGGGTAGCTCCTACGAGCAGTACTTC.